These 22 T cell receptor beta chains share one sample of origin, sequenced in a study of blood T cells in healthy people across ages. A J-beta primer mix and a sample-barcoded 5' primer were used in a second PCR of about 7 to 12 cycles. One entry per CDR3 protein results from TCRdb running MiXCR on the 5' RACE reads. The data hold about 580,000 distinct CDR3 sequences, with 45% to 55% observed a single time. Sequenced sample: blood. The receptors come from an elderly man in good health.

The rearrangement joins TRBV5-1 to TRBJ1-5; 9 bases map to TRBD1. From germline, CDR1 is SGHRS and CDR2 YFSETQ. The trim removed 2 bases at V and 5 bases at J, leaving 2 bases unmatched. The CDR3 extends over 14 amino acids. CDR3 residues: CASSLRTGDQPQHF. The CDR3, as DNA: TGCGCCAGCAGCTTACGGACAGGGGATCAGCCCCAGCATTTT.

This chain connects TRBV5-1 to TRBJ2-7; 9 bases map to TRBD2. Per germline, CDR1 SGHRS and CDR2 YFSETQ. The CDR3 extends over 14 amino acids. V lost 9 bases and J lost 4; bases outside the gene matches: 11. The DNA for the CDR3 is TGCGCCACCATAGCGGGAGAGTTCGCGTACGAGCAGTACTTC. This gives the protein CATIAGEFAYEQYF.

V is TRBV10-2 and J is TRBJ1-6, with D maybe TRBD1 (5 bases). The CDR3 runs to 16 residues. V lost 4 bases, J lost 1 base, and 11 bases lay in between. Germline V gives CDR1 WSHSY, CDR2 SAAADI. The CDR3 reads CASSAGSGSYNSPLHF. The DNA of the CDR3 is TGCGCCAGCAGTGCAGGGAGTGGGTCCTATAATTCACCCCTCCACTTT.

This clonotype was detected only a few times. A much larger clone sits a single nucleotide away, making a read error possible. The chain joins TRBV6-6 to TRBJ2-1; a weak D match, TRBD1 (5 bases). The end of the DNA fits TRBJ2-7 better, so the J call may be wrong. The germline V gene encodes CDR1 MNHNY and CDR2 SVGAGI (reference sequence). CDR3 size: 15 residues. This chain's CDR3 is CASSYEGVSYNEQYF. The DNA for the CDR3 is TGTGCCAGCAGTTACGAAGGGGTGTCCTACAATGAGCAGTACTTC.

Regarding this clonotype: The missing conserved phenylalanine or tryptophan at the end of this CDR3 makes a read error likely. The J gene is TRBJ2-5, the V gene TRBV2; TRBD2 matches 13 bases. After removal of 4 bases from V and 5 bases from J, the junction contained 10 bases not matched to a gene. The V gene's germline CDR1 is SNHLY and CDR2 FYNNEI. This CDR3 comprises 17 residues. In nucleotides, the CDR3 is TGTGCCAGCAGTGGACTAGCGGGAGGCCCGAGTTCCGAGACCCAGTACGTC. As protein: CASSGLAGGPSSETQYV.

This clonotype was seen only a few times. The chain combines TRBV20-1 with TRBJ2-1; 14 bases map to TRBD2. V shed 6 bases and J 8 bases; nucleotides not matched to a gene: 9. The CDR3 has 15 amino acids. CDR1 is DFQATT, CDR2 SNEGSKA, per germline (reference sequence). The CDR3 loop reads CSAGPTSGRGDEQFF. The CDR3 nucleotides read TGCAGTGCCGGCCCGACTAGCGGGAGGGGGGATGAGCAGTTCTTC.

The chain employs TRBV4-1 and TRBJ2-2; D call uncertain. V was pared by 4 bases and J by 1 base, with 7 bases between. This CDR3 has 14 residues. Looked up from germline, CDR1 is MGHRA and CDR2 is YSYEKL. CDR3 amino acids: CASSPRMNTGELFF. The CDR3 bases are TGCGCCAGCAGCCCCAGAATGAACACCGGGGAGCTGTTTTTT.

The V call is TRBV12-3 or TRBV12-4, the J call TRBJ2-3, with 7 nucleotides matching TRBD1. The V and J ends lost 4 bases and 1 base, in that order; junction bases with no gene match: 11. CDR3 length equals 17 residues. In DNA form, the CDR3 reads TGTGCCAGCAGTTCGGATACAGGGGCGTTAGGCACAGATACGCAGTATTTT. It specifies CASSSDTGALGTDTQYF.

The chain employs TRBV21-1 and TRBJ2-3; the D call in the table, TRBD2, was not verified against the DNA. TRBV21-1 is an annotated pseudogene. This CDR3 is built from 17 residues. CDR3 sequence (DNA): TGTGCCGGCAGCAAAGGATTGGCGGGAGGAATACACAGATACGCGTATTTT. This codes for CAGSKGLAGGIHRYAYF.

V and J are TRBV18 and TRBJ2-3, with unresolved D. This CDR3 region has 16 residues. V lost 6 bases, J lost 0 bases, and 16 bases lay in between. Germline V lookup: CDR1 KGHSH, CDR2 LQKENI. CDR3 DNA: TGTGCCAGCTCCCTCAGCACCCCGGACAGCACAGATACGCAGTATTTT. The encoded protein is CASSLSTPDSTDTQYF.

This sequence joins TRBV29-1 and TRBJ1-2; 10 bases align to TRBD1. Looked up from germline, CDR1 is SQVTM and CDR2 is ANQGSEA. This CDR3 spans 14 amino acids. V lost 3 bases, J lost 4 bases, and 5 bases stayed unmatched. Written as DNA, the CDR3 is TGCAGCGTTGATTCTCGGACAGGGGGCTATGGCTACACCTTC. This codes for CSVDSRTGGYGYTF.

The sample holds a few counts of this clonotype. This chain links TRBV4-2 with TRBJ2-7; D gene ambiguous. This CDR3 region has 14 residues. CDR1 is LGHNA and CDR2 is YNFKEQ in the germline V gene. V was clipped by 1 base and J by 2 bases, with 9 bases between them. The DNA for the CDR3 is TGTGCCAGCAGCCAAGGGAACGCAGCCTACGAGCAGTACTTC. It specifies CASSQGNAAYEQYF.

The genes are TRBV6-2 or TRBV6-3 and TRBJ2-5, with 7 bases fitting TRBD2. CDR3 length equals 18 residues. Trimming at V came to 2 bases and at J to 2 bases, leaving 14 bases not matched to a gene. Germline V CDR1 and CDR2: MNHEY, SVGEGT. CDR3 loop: CASSYGGGGAGVQETQYF. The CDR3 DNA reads TGTGCCAGCAGTTACGGAGGCGGGGGTGCGGGAGTTCAAGAGACCCAGTACTTC.

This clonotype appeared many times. Here the CDR3 reads CASSHRDSTDTQYF. DNA of the CDR3: TGTGCCAGCAGTCACCGGGACAGTACAGATACGCAGTATTTT. The chain employs TRBV25-1 and TRBJ2-3; 7 nucleotides match TRBD1. V shed 5 bases, J shed 3 bases, and the junction held 5 bases outside the gene matches. Germline loops: CDR1 MGHDK, CDR2 SYGVNS. The CDR3 runs to 14 residues. The whole variable domain, remainder taken from reference TRBV25-1 and TRBJ2-3, is EADIYQTPRYLVIGTGKKITLECSQTMGHDKMYWYQQDPGMELHLIHYSYGVNSTEKGDLSSESTVSRIRTEHFPLTLESARPSHTSQYLCASSHRDSTDTQYFGPGTRLTVL.

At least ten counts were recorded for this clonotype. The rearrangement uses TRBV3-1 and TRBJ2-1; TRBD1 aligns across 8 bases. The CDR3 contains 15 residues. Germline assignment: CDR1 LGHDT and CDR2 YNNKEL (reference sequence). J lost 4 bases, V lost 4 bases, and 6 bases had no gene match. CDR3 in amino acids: CASSLRDRKYNEQFF. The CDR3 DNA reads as TGTGCCAGCAGCCTCCGGGACAGGAAATACAATGAGCAGTTCTTC.

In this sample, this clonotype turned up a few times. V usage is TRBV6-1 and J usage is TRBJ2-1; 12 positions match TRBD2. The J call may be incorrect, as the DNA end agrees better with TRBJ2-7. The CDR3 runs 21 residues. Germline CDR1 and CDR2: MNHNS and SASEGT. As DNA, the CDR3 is TGTGCCAGCAGTAAATCTCCACTAGCGGGGGGCTTCAGGAGCTCCTACAATGAGCAGTACTTC. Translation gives CASSKSPLAGGFRSSYNEQYF.

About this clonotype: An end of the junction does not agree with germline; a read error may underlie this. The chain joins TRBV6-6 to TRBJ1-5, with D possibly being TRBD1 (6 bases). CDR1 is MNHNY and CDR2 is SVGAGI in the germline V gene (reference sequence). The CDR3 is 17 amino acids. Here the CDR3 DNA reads TGTGCCAGCAGTTACCCCGGTTCGGGGGCTAGCAATCGGCCCCAGCATTTT. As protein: CASSYPGSGASNRPQHF.

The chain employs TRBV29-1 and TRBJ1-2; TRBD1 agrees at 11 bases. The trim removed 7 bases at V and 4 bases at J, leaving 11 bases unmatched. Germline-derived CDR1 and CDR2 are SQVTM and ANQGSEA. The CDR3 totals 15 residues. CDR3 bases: TGCAGCGCCGCGGGGACAGGGGGAGGGGTCTATGGCTACACCTTC. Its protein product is CSAAGTGGGVYGYTF.

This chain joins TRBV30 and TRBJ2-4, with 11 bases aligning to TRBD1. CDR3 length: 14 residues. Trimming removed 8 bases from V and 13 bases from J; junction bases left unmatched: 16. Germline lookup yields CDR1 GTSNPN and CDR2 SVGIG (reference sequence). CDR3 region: CAGNQDRGLYGQYF. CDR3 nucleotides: TGTGCCGGCAACCAGGACAGGGGGCTGTACGGGCAGTACTTC.

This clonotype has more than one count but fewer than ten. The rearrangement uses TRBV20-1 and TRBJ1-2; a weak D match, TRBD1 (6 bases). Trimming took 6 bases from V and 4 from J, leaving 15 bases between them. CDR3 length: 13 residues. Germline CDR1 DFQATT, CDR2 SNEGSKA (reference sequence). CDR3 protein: CSAKTQGVYGYTF. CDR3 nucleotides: TGCAGTGCAAAAACACAGGGTGTCTATGGCTACACCTTC.

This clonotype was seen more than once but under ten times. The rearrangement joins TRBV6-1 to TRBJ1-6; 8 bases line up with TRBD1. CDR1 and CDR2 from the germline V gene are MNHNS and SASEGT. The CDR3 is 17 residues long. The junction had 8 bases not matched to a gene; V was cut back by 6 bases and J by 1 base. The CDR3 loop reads CASSQDRVRSYNSPLHF. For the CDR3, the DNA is TGTGCCAGCAGCCAGGACAGGGTACGGTCCTATAATTCACCCCTCCACTTT.

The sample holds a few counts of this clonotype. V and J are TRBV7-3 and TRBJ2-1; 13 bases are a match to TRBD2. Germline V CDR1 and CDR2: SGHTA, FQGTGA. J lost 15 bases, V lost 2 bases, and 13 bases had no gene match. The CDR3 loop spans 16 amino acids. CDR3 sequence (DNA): TGTGCCAGCAGCTTAGAACCTCCACTAGCGGGAGGGTCCCCGTTCTTC. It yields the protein CASSLEPPLAGGSPFF.